Below, one TCR beta chain is given with its context. This specimen belongs to a study of control samples from healthy donors and cancer patients. This CDR3 region has 13 residues. Trimming took off 1 base at V and 9 bases at J, with 10 bases between the two ends. CDR1 MNHEY and CDR2 SVGEGT come from the germline V gene. Generated by immunoSEQ multiplex PCR, the TCRdb table keeps only in-frame clones and is missing some. This sample has about 40,000 clones, with approximately 90% found just once. Sequencing used blood. The chain joins TRBV6-2 or TRBV6-3 to TRBJ2-1, with D maybe TRBD2 (5 bases). The source of this sequence is a woman aged 50 to 60 in good health. CDR3 DNA sequence: TGTGCCAGCAGTTACTATCAGGAGGCTGAGCAGTTCTTC. It specifies CASSYYQEAEQFF.